Below are 3 T cell receptor beta chains sequenced from a single sample in a study of Ad26.COV2.S vaccination and SARS-CoV-2 variants. Libraries were prepared by immunoSEQ multiplex PCR; TCRdb keeps only in-frame clonotypes and omits some of them. The sample holds some 250,000 clones, 88% seen once. Treatment indicated: roughly 20 received Ad26.COV2.S at low or high dose, single or two shots; 5 received placebo; per-sample allocation not given. Sampling took place 63 days after the first vaccine or placebo injection. Sample: peripheral blood, taken in a trial of Ad26.COV2.S vaccine versus placebo. These TCRs come from a person between 18 and 59 years old who received the Ad26.COV2.S COVID-19 vaccine or a placebo.

V usage is TRBV18 and J usage is TRBJ1-1, with D unclear. The V gene's germline CDR1 is KGHSH and CDR2 LQKENI. V lost 6 bases and J lost 0, with 14 bases in between. The CDR3 has 15 amino acids. The CDR3 coding sequence is TGTGCCAGCTCGTCCCTAGGGCGGTTGAACACTGAAGCTTTCTTT. Its protein product is CASSSLGRLNTEAFF.

This chain joins TRBV7-9 and TRBJ2-5, with 7 positions matching TRBD1. Germline V gene lookup returns CDR1 SEHNR and CDR2 FQNEAQ (reference sequence). J lost 0 bases, V lost 5 bases, and 3 bases had no gene match. CDR3 size: 14 residues. The CDR3 is CASSGGQYQETQYF. The CDR3 DNA sequence: TGTGCCAGCAGCGGGGGACAGTACCAAGAGACCCAGTACTTC. The full variable domain, rest sourced from reference TRBV7-9 and TRBJ2-5, is DTGVSQNPRHKITKRGQNVTFRCDPISEHNRLYWYRQTLGQGPEFLTYFQNEAQLEKSRLLSDRFSAERPKGSFSTLEIQRTEQGDSAMYLCASSGGQYQETQYFGPGTRLLVL.

This clone was detected a few times. The chain joins TRBV10-2 to TRBJ2-6, with 11 bases identical to TRBD1. Per the germline V gene, CDR1 is WSHSY and CDR2 is SAAADI. Trimming at V came to 0 bases and at J to 0 bases, leaving 1 base not matched to a gene. CDR3 length equals 18 residues. In DNA form, the CDR3 reads TGCGCCAGCAGTGAGTCTGGACAGGGGGCCTCTGGGGCCAACGTCCTGACTTTC. Protein: CASSESGQGASGANVLTF.